This T cell receptor (beta chain) stems from a study of T cell responses to AZD1222 COVID-19 vaccine. Study-level points and caveats: Donors were largely white British and mainly female; clonal diversity was possibly underestimated. Nearly half of spike-specific TCRs reportedly target unmutated variant regions.

With regard to this clone: Its antigen remains unidentified.

The data were produced by immunoSEQ multiplex PCR, yet TCRdb's version contains in-frame clones alone and is incomplete. Altogether 120,000 or so clones are present, roughly 87% being singletons, with the ten largest covering about 4.1%. The CDR3 has 16 residues. Germline CDR1 and CDR2: SGHTS and YDEGEE. The ends lost 0 bases at V and 2 bases at J; junction bases unmatched: 7. The sequenced sample was peripheral blood, obtained on day 0 of MenACWY control vaccination. V and J are TRBV5-8 and TRBJ2-5, with 7 bases aligning to TRBD1. The TCR comes from an adult in good health. The CDR3 nucleotides read TGTGCCAGCAGCTTGGGAGGTGGGGACAGTCAAGAGACCCAGTACTTC. It specifies CASSLGGGDSQETQYF. Full variable domain (outside the CDR3, taken from reference TRBV5-8 and TRBJ2-5): EAGVTQSPTHLIKTRGQQATLRCSPISGHTSVYWYQQALGLGLQFLLWYDEGEERNRGNFPPRFSGRQFPNYSSELNVNALELEDSALYLCASSLGGGDSQETQYFGPGTRLLVL.